This T cell receptor beta chain was sequenced in a study of T cell responses to AZD1222 COVID-19 vaccine. The germline V gene encodes CDR1 MNHEY and CDR2 SVGAGI. The CDR3 has 14 residues. The V and J ends lost 6 bases and 2 bases, in that order; junction bases with no gene match: 5. This clone occurred a few times. Its antigen is undetermined. The data were produced by immunoSEQ multiplex PCR, yet TCRdb's version contains in-frame clones alone and is incomplete. The table shows tens of thousands of clones, with roughly 82% occurring only once. The study, taken as a whole, reports: Donors skewed white British and female; clonal diversity was possibly underestimated. Baseline seropositives among AZD1222 recipients totaled only 5 to 7. Variant regions that are unmutated are reportedly the target of nearly half of spike-specific TCRs.

The gene calls are TRBV6-5 and TRBJ1-1, with TRBD1 matching 8 bases. The sequence was collected from an adult in good health. Source: peripheral blood, taken on day 0 of AZD1222 vaccination. The CDR3 region is CASSRQGLNTEAFF. The CDR3 DNA reads as TGTGCCAGCAGCCGACAGGGGCTAAACACTGAAGCTTTCTTT.